The 27 T cell receptor beta chains given below trace back to one sample, sequenced in a study of spatial heterogeneity in lung cancer. General study points: Higher tumor mutation counts went along with higher counts of expanded intratumoral alpha and beta TCRs.

One entry per CDR3 protein, called by TCRdb with MiXCR from the 5' RACE reads. The table includes about 14,000 distinct CDR3 sequences, approximately 5.6% detected once. No antigen is known for these receptors. Indicated time point: sample taken at primary tumor resection. The sample in question was lung tumor tissue, obtained at surgery. These receptors all stem from a female donor with early-stage non-small cell lung cancer.

Judged by abundance, this clonotype is large (0.1 to 1%). This beta chain is off target for a library built for alpha chains, so its abundance means little. The chain employs TRBV20-1 and TRBJ2-1; no clear D. The germline V gene has CDR1 DFQATT and CDR2 SNEGSKA (reference sequence). The CDR3 consists of 14 residues. The V end lost 0 bases, the J end lost 7 bases, and 13 bases lay between the germline ends. CDR3 sequence: CSARDLTTWNEQFF. DNA of the CDR3: TGCAGTGCTAGAGATTTAACGACTTGGAATGAGCAGTTCTTC.

This clonotype was observed many times. This beta chain is an unintended read in a library built for alpha chains; its size means little. This chain uses TRBV6-6 with TRBJ1-5, with D uncertain. The germline V and J ends were trimmed by 11 bases and 1 base, with 18 bases remaining between them. The length of the CDR3 is 15 residues. The germline CDR1 and CDR2 sequences are MNHNY and SVGAGI (reference sequence). CDR3 in DNA: TGTGCCTCCCAACGGGGAGGGCAGAGCAATCAGCCCCAGCATTTT. It encodes CASQRGGQSNQPQHF.

This clonotype was counted ten times or more. This beta chain turned up in a library designed for alpha chains; as an off-target read, its abundance says little. The chain is built from TRBV11-2 and TRBJ2-5; D is unclear. Germline V CDR1 and CDR2: SGHAT, FQNNGV. This CDR3 is built from 12 residues. The V and J ends lost 3 bases and 5 bases respectively, with 7 bases between them. The CDR3 spells CASSFSRETQYF. As DNA, the CDR3 is TGTGCCAGCAGCTTCTCGAGGGAGACCCAGTACTTC.

This clonotype showed up many times. Because this beta chain is a stray read in a library intended to capture alpha chains, its abundance should not be given much weight. The chain carries TRBV6-5 and TRBJ2-2; D gene ambiguous. This CDR3 has 13 residues. V shed 3 bases and J shed 5 bases, with 7 bases lying between them. In germline, CDR1 is MNHEY, CDR2 SVGAGI. The CDR3 DNA follows: TGTGCCAGCAGTTATATGGGAACCGGGGAGCTGTTTTTT. Translated, it gives CASSYMGTGELFF.

This clonotype was counted at least ten times. Because this beta chain is a stray read in a library intended to capture alpha chains, its abundance should not be given much weight. The chain links TRBV2 to TRBJ2-1; TRBD1 agrees at 7 bases. The CDR3 contains 16 residues. The V gene end was trimmed by 3 bases and the J gene end by 3 bases; junction bases not matched to a gene: 8. In germline, CDR1 is SNHLY, CDR2 FYNNEI. For the CDR3, the DNA is TGTGCCAGCAGTGACAGGGGGATATTTATCTACAATGAGCAGTTCTTC. The encoded protein is CASSDRGIFIYNEQFF.

This clonotype showed up many times. This beta chain is a stray sequence in a library constructed for alpha chains; its clone size is not meaningful. The chain joins TRBV6-1 to TRBJ2-3, with D hard to call. Germline CDR1 is MNHNS and CDR2 is SASEGT. This CDR3 spans 15 amino acids. The V gene lost 1 base and the J gene lost 2 bases, with 10 bases spanning the gap. For the CDR3, the DNA is TGTGCCAGCAGTGAAGTTTGGGGTCTCACAGATACGCAGTATTTT. It translates to CASSEVWGLTDTQYF.

This clonotype was seen ten or more times. The size of this beta chain means little, since it is a stray read in a library made for alpha chains. The rearrangement uses TRBV12-3 or TRBV12-4 and TRBJ2-2; D gene unclear. V lost 3 bases, J lost 1 base, and 6 bases lay in between. This CDR3 has 14 residues. The CDR3 DNA sequence: TGTGCCAGCAGTTTGGCAGGGAACACCGGGGAGCTGTTTTTT. The encoded protein is CASSLAGNTGELFF.

This clonotype was seen repeatedly, ten times or more. The library was built for alpha chains, so this beta chain is an off-target read and its size means little. The chain couples TRBV7-8 to TRBJ1-5; D possibly corresponds to TRBD1 (5 bases). Trimming left V 3 bases short and J 4 bases short, with 16 bases between. Germline V lookup: CDR1 SGHVS, CDR2 FQNEAQ. The CDR3 runs to 16 residues. The CDR3 nucleotides read TGTGCCAGCAGCTTCGGCAGTAGGGGACTGAATCAGCCCCAGCATTTT. Translation gives CASSFGSRGLNQPQHF.

This clonotype was recorded at least ten times. Little can be read into the size of this beta chain, an off-target read in a library designed for alpha chains. The CDR3 DNA is TGTGCCAGCAGCTCTCCGGGACTTGGGACTAGCGCGGTCACAGATACGCAGTATTTT. Its translation is CASSSPGLGTSAVTDTQYF. The V and J genes are TRBV7-9 and TRBJ2-3, with 10 bases that match TRBD2. The CDR3 extends over 19 amino acids. CDR1 and CDR2 (germline): SEHNR, FQNEAQ (reference sequence). V was pared by 4 bases and J by 2 bases, with 15 bases of the junction left unmatched.

This clonotype occurred many times. This beta chain is off target for a library built for alpha chains, so its abundance means little. The chain has TRBV4-2 and TRBJ2-3; TRBD2 agrees at 7 bases. The CDR3 covers 15 residues. The ends lost 7 bases at V and 1 base at J; junction bases unmatched: 8. From germline, CDR1 is LGHNA and CDR2 YNFKEQ. Here the CDR3 DNA reads TGTGCCAGCAATCAGGGCGGGGGTGGCACAGATACGCAGTATTTT. Its protein product is CASNQGGGGTDTQYF.

This clonotype was seen at least ten times. A library prepared for alpha chains yielded this beta chain as an off-target read; its size is of little meaning. The rearrangement links TRBV9 to TRBJ2-2; D call uncertain. V lost 4 bases and J lost 6, with 16 bases in between. CDR3 length: 15 residues. Per germline, CDR1 SGDLS and CDR2 YYNGEE. The CDR3 DNA reads TGTGCCAGCAGCACACAATCAGAGGCCGCCGGGGAGCTGTTTTTT. It specifies CASSTQSEAAGELFF.

This clonotype occurred many times. This beta chain is off target for a library built for alpha chains, so its abundance means little. The V call is TRBV20-1, the J call TRBJ2-7; D unresolved. Trimming stripped 6 bases from V and 0 bases from J, with 6 bases between. The CDR3 extends over 11 amino acids. Germline loops: CDR1 DFQATT, CDR2 SNEGSKA (reference sequence). DNA for the CDR3: TGCAGTGCCCGGAACTCCTACGAGCAGTACTTC. Protein sequence: CSARNSYEQYF.

In its sample, this clonotype ranks as medium-sized. This beta chain was picked up by a library intended for alpha chains and is off target, so its count carries little meaning. The chain is built from TRBV9 and TRBJ1-1; 8 bases map to TRBD1. Trimming took 3 bases from V and 7 from J; bases not matched to a gene: 11. There are 15 residues in the CDR3. Germline CDR1 and CDR2: SGDLS and YYNGEE. CDR3: CASSERQGSIDEAFF. CDR3 nucleotide sequence: TGTGCCAGCAGCGAAAGACAGGGGTCCATCGATGAAGCTTTCTTT. The full variable domain, in which reference TRBV9 and TRBJ1-1 provide the parts outside the CDR3, is DSGVTQTPKHLITATGQRVTLRCSPRSGDLSVYWYQQSLDQGLQFLIQYYNGEERAKGNILERFSAQQFPDLHSELNLSSLELGDSALYFCASSERQGSIDEAFFGQGTRLTVV.

This clonotype appeared many times. This beta chain was picked up by a library intended for alpha chains and is off target, so its count carries little meaning. The chain recombines TRBV5-1 with TRBJ2-7, with D perhaps TRBD1 (6 bases). Looked up from germline, CDR1 is SGHRS and CDR2 is YFSETQ. The germline V and J ends were trimmed by 4 bases and 3 bases, with 14 bases remaining between them. This CDR3 has 14 amino acids. CDR3 nucleotides: TGCGCCAGCAGCCCACAGGCAGGGGACTACGAGCAGTACTTC. This codes for CASSPQAGDYEQYF. The full variable domain, with the rest looked up from reference TRBV5-1 and TRBJ2-7, is KAGVTQTPRYLIKTRGQQVTLSCSPISGHRSVSWYQQTPGQGLQFLFEYFSETQRNKGNFPGRFSGRQFSNSRSEMNVSTLELGDSALYLCASSPQAGDYEQYFGPGTRLTVT.

This clonotype was recorded at least ten times. This beta chain is off target for a library built for alpha chains, so its abundance means little. The chain links TRBV4-1 to TRBJ2-7, with TRBD1 matching 7 bases. The CDR3 totals 16 residues. After removal of 4 bases from V and 1 base from J, the junction contained 10 bases not matched to a gene. Per the germline V gene, CDR1 is MGHRA and CDR2 is YSYEKL. Written as DNA, the CDR3 is TGCGCCAGCAGCCTCGGGCCGGGGACAGTATCCTACGAGCAGTACTTC. This encodes CASSLGPGTVSYEQYF.

This clonotype has ten or more counts. This beta chain is a stray sequence in a library constructed for alpha chains; its clone size is not meaningful. The chain is built from TRBV5-1 and TRBJ2-1; D uncertain. The V end lost 0 bases, the J end lost 15 bases, and 22 bases lay between the germline ends. This CDR3 is built from 15 residues. Germline lookup yields CDR1 SGHRS and CDR2 YFSETQ. The CDR3 DNA reads TGCGCCAGCAGCTTGGATCTGGCTCTTCTACCCCAGAGGTTCTTC. This translates into CASSLDLALLPQRFF.

This clonotype was detected ten times or more. Since it is a stray read in a library aimed at alpha chains, this beta chain has a size that is not meaningful. V is TRBV20-1 and J is TRBJ2-3; tentatively, D is TRBD2 (5 bases). Germline V gene sequence: CDR1 DFQATT, CDR2 SNEGSKA (reference sequence). The germline V and J ends were trimmed by 6 bases and 4 bases, with 17 bases remaining between them. CDR3 length: 14 residues. CDR3 coding DNA: TGCAGTGCCCGCCGGACTGTAAAGGCAGATACGCAGTATTTT. Protein: CSARRTVKADTQYF.

The sample holds many counts of this clonotype. In a library made to pick up alpha chains, this beta chain is a stray read with a size that means little. The rearrangement uses TRBV7-2 and TRBJ2-1, with no clear D. CDR3 size: 13 residues. Trimming shortened V by 0 bases and J by 7 bases, and 7 bases separated the two germline ends. Germline V gene data show CDR1 as SGHTA and CDR2 as FQGNSA. CDR3 nucleotide sequence: TGTGCCAGCAGCTTAGCGCAGCATAATGAGCAGTTCTTC. It codes for CASSLAQHNEQFF.

The table lists this clonotype with many counts. This beta chain is an unintended read in a library built for alpha chains; its size means little. This chain connects TRBV27 to TRBJ1-1; D is ambiguous. The CDR3 length is 13 residues. Trimming cost V 5 bases and J 6 bases, with 13 bases left between them. CDR1 and CDR2 from the germline V gene are MNHEY and SMNVEV (reference sequence). CDR3 coding DNA: TGTGCCAGCAGTCCACCCCGACCGGCTGAAGCTTTCTTT. Its translation is CASSPPRPAEAFF.

Regarding this clonotype: For a library built for alpha chains, this beta chain is a stray read; little rests on its size. The chain is built from TRBV7-3 and TRBJ2-3; TRBD1 might be the D (6 bases). CDR3 length equals 15 residues. CDR1 SGHTA and CDR2 FQGTGA come from the germline V gene. Trimming stripped 6 bases from V and 3 bases from J, with 16 bases between. Here the CDR3 reads CASSREGGWTDTQYF. The CDR3 DNA reads TGTGCCAGCAGTCGTGAAGGGGGATGGACAGATACGCAGTATTTT.

This clonotype was seen ten or more times. This beta chain appears as a stray read in a library generated for alpha chains; its size is not informative. J is TRBJ2-3 and V is TRBV3-1, with D possibly called TRBD1 or TRBD2 (5 bases each). V dropped 1 base and J dropped 8 bases, with 13 bases sitting between them. This CDR3 spans 14 amino acids. The V gene's germline CDR1 is LGHDT and CDR2 YNNKEL (reference sequence). The CDR3 DNA reads as TGTGCCAGCAGCCAAGGTCCGGGGCTTACTACGCAGTATTTT. Its protein product is CASSQGPGLTTQYF.

This clonotype was detected many times. A library prepared for alpha chains yielded this beta chain as an off-target read; its size is of little meaning. The V gene is TRBV27, the J gene TRBJ2-7, with 13 bases aligning to TRBD2. The length of the CDR3 is 16 residues. The ends lost 5 bases at V and 4 bases at J; junction bases unmatched: 8. The germline CDR1 and CDR2 sequences are MNHEY and SMNVEV (reference sequence). The CDR3 spells CASSALTSGGAYEQYF. The DNA of the CDR3 is TGTGCCAGCAGTGCCCTCACTAGCGGGGGGGCTTACGAGCAGTACTTC.

This clonotype was recorded many times. Because this beta chain is a stray read in a library intended to capture alpha chains, its abundance should not be given much weight. The chain links TRBV7-9 to TRBJ1-5; D may be TRBD1 (5 bases). Looked up from germline, CDR1 is SEHNR and CDR2 is FQNEAQ (reference sequence). V shed 8 bases and J shed 3 bases, with 14 bases lying between them. CDR3 size: 14 residues. The CDR3 reads CASGRTGTNQPQHF. The CDR3 nucleotides are TGTGCCAGCGGACGGACGGGGACCAATCAGCCCCAGCATTTT.

This clonotype was seen ten or more times. A library made for alpha chains picked up this beta chain off target, so its size means little. The rearrangement uses TRBV5-1 and TRBJ2-7, with no clear D. There are 15 residues in the CDR3. Trimming took 4 bases from V and 3 from J, leaving 17 bases between them. Germline-derived CDR1 and CDR2 are SGHRS and YFSETQ. The CDR3 DNA reads TGCGCCAGCAGCCCTACCCAAGGGTTTATCTACGAGCAGTACTTC. Translated, it gives CASSPTQGFIYEQYF.

This clonotype was recorded many times. The library was built for alpha chains, so this beta chain is an off-target read and its size means little. The CDR3 spells CASKPGYSAREQFF. CDR3 DNA sequence: TGTGCCAGCAAACCGGGATATTCAGCTCGTGAGCAGTTCTTC. The chain is built from TRBV12-3 or TRBV12-4 and TRBJ2-1; D possibly corresponds to TRBD2 (5 bases). V dropped 7 bases and J dropped 9 bases, with 19 bases sitting between them. This CDR3 comprises 14 residues.

This clonotype rates as medium-sized. This beta chain is a stray sequence in a library constructed for alpha chains; its clone size is not meaningful. The J gene is TRBJ1-5, the V gene TRBV14; D is uncertain. V was clipped by 1 base and J by 7 bases, with 8 bases between them. This CDR3 is built from 13 residues. CDR1 and CDR2 (germline): SGHDN, FVKESK. The CDR3 nucleotides read TGTGCCAGCAGCCAAGGACTGGGCCAGCCCCAGCATTTT. It is translated as CASSQGLGQPQHF.

This clonotype was detected ten times or more. This beta chain lies outside the target of a library built for alpha chains; its clone size means little. The rearrangement uses TRBV5-5 and TRBJ1-1; possibly TRBD1 for D (5 bases). Germline CDR1 and CDR2: SGHKS and YYEKEE (reference sequence). The germline V and J ends were trimmed by 3 bases and 5 bases, with 11 bases remaining between them. The CDR3 is made up of 13 amino acids. CDR3 protein: CASSSRGVTEAFF. In DNA form, the CDR3 reads TGTGCCAGCAGCTCTCGGGGGGTGACTGAAGCTTTCTTT.